The entry below describes one T cell receptor (beta chain). Its antigen remains unidentified. Its ends do not fully match the called genes, so a read error is possible. These data originate in a study of PD-1 blockade in classical Hodgkin lymphoma. Every patient experienced relapse after autologous stem cell transplantation, and brentuximab vedotin exposure varied. Sequenced by immunoSEQ multiplex PCR; TCRdb stores in-frame clones only, minus some. The sample includes some 93,000 clones, 80% to 95% of them seen just once. Regarding the study as a whole: After ASCT, patients who started nivolumab under 1 year later were excluded. Complete responders possessed baseline diversity comparable to newly diagnosed patients. Relative to healthy donors, newly diagnosed patients reportedly had lower baseline TCR diversity, which was reported as lower still in relapsed/refractory patients. No one has yet defined what causes the repertoire differences, which may be disease activity or prior therapy.

Germline-derived CDR1 and CDR2 are SGHRS and YFSETQ. The CDR3 has 12 amino acids. The chain couples TRBV5-1 to TRBJ1-2, with 7 bases aligning to TRBD1. Sequencing used peripheral blood mononuclear cells (PBMCs), obtained at baseline. This TCR was recovered from a human donor with classical Hodgkin lymphoma. The CDR3 coding sequence is TGCGCCAGCAGCCTGGGCCCAGGGGGGCGAAACTTC. This translates into CASSLGPGGRNF.